Listed below are T cell receptor beta chains from one sample, sequenced in a study of human T cells and chemical hapten exposure. TCRdb re-called the RACE reads through MiXCR, storing one row per CDR3 protein. The repertoire includes approximately 69,000 distinct CDR3 sequences, approximately 10% of them detected once, and around 7% sits in the top ten. The sample here was whole blood, taken in connection with sensitization to the hapten diphenylcyclopropenone (DPC). All receptors derive from a woman in her fifties or sixties with alopecia areata. Some clones in this sample may be carry-over from other donors' samples. Both conserved end residues are part of each CDR3. The order of the fields is J gene, D gene, V gene, clone size, CDR3 protein, CDR3 DNA. A D gene is named only where the DNA matches it firmly. Clone size is not always given. Where it is, it says once, few, many or a class for expanded clones.

>TRBJ2-5|.|TRBV5-1|many
CASSLEQVRETQYF
TGCGCCAGCAGCTTGGAACAGGTTCGAGAGACCCAGTACTTC
>TRBJ2-7|TRBD2|TRBV7-6|many
CASSRTSGTYEQYF
TGTGCCAGCAGCCGGACTAGCGGAACCTACGAGCAGTACTTC
>TRBJ1-5|.|TRBV20-1|many
CSARGVETGLNQPQHF
TGCAGTGCTAGAGGAGTGGAAACAGGGCTAAATCAGCCCCAGCATTTT
>TRBJ2-2|.|TRBV20-1|many
CSARPSDLAANTGELFF
TGCAGTGCTCGACCTTCGGATCTGGCGGCGAACACCGGGGAGCTGTTTTTT
>TRBJ1-2|.|TRBV29-1|.
CSVDAVRYGYTF
TGCAGCGTTGACGCAGTCCGCTATGGCTACACCTTC
>TRBJ2-1|.|TRBV12-3/TRBV12-4|many
CASSLLQPGQFF
TGTGCCAGCAGTTTACTGCAACCGGGGCAGTTCTTC
>TRBJ1-4|.|TRBV28|.
CASSPQGLREKLFF
TGTGCCAGCAGTCCTCAGGGTCTTCGTGAAAAACTGTTTTTT
>TRBJ1-1|.|TRBV9|few
CASSVVHRNTEAFF
TGTGCCAGCAGCGTAGTTCACAGGAACACTGAAGCTTTCTTT
>TRBJ1-4|.|TRBV20-1|.
CSAIILPATNEKLFF
TGCAGTGCTATAATATTGCCCGCAACTAATGAAAAACTGTTTTTT
>TRBJ2-2|.|TRBV7-2|many
CASSPSWALGNTGELFF
TGTGCCAGCAGCCCCTCATGGGCCCTGGGGAACACCGGGGAGCTGTTTTTT
>TRBJ1-2|.|TRBV3-1|.
CASSLQGIPYGYTF
TGTGCCAGCAGCCTACAGGGTATACCCTATGGCTACACCTTC
>TRBJ2-7|.|TRBV25-1|few
CASSEPKSGRGQYEQYF
TGTGCCAGCAGTGAACCCAAGAGTGGGAGGGGGCAGTACGAGCAGTACTTC
>TRBJ2-3|TRBD2|TRBV28|once
CASSFSGTSTDTQYF
TGTGCCAGCAGTTTTAGCGGGACTAGCACAGATACGCAGTATTTT
>TRBJ2-1|.|TRBV12-3/TRBV12-4|few
CASSLKRISYNEQFF
TGTGCCAGCAGTTTGAAAAGAATCTCCTACAATGAGCAGTTCTTC
>TRBJ2-1|TRBD1|TRBV24-1|many
CATSATGGLNEQFF
TGTGCCACCAGTGCCACAGGGGGATTGAATGAGCAGTTCTTC
>TRBJ2-3|.|TRBV15|many
CATSLPGLRDTQYF
TGTGCCACCAGCTTGCCGGGACTGAGGGATACGCAGTATTTT
>TRBJ1-1|.|TRBV5-1|few
CASSLAGGGEAFF
TGCGCCAGCAGCTTGGCTGGGGGTGGGGAAGCTTTCTTT
>TRBJ1-5|.|TRBV11-2|many
CASSLDRRAAYSNQPQHF
TGTGCCAGCAGCTTAGACAGACGGGCGGCCTATAGCAATCAGCCCCAGCATTTT
>TRBJ1-1|.|TRBV28|.
CASSLRREAFF
TGTGCCAGCAGTTTAAGGAGAGAAGCTTTCTTT
>TRBJ2-3|.|TRBV6-1|few
CASSVLPGHTDTQYF
TGTGCCAGCAGTGTTCTACCGGGTCACACAGATACGCAGTATTTT
>TRBJ2-3|TRBD2|TRBV2|many
CASSVRLAGGSDTQYF
TGTGCCAGCAGTGTCCGACTAGCGGGAGGTTCAGATACGCAGTATTTT
>TRBJ1-5|.|TRBV6-1|many
CASRNPNQPQHF
TGTGCCAGCAGAAACCCCAATCAGCCCCAGCATTTT
>TRBJ2-7|TRBD1|TRBV29-1|many
CSVEDPGQGALEQYF
TGCAGCGTTGAAGATCCGGGACAGGGCGCTTTGGAGCAGTACTTC
>TRBJ1-1|TRBD1|TRBV30|many
CAWSVRGQGAGAFF
TGTGCCTGGAGTGTACGGGGACAGGGGGCAGGAGCTTTCTTT